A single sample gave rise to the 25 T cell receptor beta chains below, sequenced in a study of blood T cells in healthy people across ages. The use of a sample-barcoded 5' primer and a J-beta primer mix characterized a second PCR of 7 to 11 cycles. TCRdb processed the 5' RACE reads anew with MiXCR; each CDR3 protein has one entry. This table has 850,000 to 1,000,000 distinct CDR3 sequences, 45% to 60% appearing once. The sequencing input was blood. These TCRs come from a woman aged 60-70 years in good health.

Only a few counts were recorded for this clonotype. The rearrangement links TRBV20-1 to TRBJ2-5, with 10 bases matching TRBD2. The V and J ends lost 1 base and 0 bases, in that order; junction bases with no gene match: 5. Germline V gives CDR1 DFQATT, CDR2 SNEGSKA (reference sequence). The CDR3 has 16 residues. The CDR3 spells CSARVGLARYQETQYF. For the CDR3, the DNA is TGCAGTGCTAGAGTGGGACTAGCGAGGTACCAAGAGACCCAGTACTTC.

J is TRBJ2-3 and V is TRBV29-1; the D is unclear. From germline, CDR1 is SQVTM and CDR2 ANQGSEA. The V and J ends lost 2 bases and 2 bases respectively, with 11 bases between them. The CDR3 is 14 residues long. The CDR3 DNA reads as TGCAGCGTTGAAAAGGGCCGGATCACAGATACGCAGTATTTT. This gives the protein CSVEKGRITDTQYF.

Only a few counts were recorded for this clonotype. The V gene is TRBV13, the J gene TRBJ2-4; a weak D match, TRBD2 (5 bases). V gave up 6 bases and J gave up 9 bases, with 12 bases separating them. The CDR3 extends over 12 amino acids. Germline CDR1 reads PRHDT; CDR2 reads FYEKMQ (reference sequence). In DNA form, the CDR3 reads TGTGCCAGCAGTCGATATCGGGGCATTCAGTACTTC. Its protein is CASSRYRGIQYF. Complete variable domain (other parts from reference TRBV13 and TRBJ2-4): AAGVIQSPRHLIKEKRETATLKCYPIPRHDTVYWYQQGPGQDPQFLISFYEKMQSDKGSIPDRFSAQQFSDYHSELNMSSLELGDSALYFCASSRYRGIQYFGAGTRLSVL.

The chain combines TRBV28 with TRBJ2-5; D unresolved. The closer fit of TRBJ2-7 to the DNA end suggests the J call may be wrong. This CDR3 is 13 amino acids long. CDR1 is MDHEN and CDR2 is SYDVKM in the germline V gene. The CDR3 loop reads CASSIITGYEQYF. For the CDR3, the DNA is TGTGCCAGCAGCATTATAACGGGCTACGAGCAGTACTTC.

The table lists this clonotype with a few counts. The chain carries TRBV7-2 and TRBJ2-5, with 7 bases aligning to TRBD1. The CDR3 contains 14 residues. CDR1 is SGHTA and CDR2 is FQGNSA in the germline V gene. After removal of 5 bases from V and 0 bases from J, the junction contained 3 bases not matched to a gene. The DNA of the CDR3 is TGTGCCAGCAGCCTGGACAGGTACCAAGAGACCCAGTACTTC. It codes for CASSLDRYQETQYF.

As DNA, the CDR3 is TGTGCCAGTAGTCTGCACGTTAATCAGCCCCAGCATTTT. It yields the protein CASSLHVNQPQHF. V gene TRBV19 combines with J gene TRBJ1-5; no clear D gene. Germline-derived CDR1 and CDR2 are LNHDA and SQIVND (reference sequence). The CDR3 extends over 13 amino acids. Trimming removed 5 bases at V and 4 bases at J, with 9 bases between. The full variable domain, with the rest looked up from reference TRBV19 and TRBJ1-5, is DGGITQSPKYLFRKEGQNVTLSCEQNLNHDAMYWYRQDPGQGLRLIYYSQIVNDFQKGDIAEGYSVSREKKESFPLTVTSAQKNPTAFYLCASSLHVNQPQHFGDGTRLSIL.

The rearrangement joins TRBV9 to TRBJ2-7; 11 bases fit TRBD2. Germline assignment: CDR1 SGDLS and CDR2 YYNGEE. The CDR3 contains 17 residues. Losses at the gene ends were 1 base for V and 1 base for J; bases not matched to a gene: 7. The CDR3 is CASSVLPTSGSSYEQYF. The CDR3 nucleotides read TGTGCCAGCAGCGTACTCCCAACTAGCGGGAGTTCCTACGAGCAGTACTTC.

In nucleotides, the CDR3 is TGTGCCAGCAGCGCTGAGGGACTAGCGGGAGTTGATACGCAGTATTTT. Translated: CASSAEGLAGVDTQYF. The chain uses TRBV9 and TRBJ2-3; 14 bases align to TRBD2. The germline V gene has CDR1 SGDLS and CDR2 YYNGEE. CDR3 length: 16 amino acids. The trim removed 3 bases at V and 6 bases at J, leaving 6 bases unmatched.

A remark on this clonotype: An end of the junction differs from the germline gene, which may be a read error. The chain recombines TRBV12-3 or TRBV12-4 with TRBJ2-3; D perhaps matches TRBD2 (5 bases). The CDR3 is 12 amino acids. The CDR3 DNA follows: TGTGCCAACAGTTTAGACGAGGGAACGCAGTATTTT. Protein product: CANSLDEGTQYF.

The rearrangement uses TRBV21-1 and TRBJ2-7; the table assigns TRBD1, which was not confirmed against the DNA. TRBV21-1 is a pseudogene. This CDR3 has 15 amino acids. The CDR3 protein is CASSNQAGHRYEQYF. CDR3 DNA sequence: TGTGCCAGCAGCAACCAAGCGGGACACCGTTACGAGCAGTACTTC.

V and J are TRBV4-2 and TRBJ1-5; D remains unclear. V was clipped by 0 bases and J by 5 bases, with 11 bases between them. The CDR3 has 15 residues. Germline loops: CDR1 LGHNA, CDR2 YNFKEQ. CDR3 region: CASSQDVEGDQPQHF. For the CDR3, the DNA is TGTGCCAGCAGCCAAGATGTGGAGGGAGATCAGCCCCAGCATTTT.

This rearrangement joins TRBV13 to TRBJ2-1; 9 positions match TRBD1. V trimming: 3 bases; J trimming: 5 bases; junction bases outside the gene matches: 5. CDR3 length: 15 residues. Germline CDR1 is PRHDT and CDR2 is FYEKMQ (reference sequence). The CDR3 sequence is CASSFRQGGNNEQFF. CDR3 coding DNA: TGTGCCAGCAGCTTCCGACAGGGGGGAAACAATGAGCAGTTCTTC.

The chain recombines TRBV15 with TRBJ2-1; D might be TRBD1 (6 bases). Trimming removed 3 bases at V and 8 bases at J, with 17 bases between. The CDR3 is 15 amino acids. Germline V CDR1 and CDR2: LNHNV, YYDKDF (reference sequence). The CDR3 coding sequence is TGTGCCACCAGCAGCAGGGGAGCTGAGGACGATGAGCAGTTCTTC. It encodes CATSSRGAEDDEQFF. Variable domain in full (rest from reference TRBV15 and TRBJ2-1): DAMVIQNPRYQVTQFGKPVTLSCSQTLNHNVMYWYQQKSSQAPKLLFHYYDKDFNNEADTPDNFQSRRPNTSFCFLDIRSPGLGDTAMYLCATSSRGAEDDEQFFGPGTRLTVL.

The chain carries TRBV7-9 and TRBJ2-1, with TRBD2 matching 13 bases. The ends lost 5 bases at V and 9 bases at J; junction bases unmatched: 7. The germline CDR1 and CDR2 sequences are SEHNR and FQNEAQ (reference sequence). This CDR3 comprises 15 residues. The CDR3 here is CASSTGTSGKGEQFF. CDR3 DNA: TGTGCCAGCAGCACAGGGACTAGCGGGAAAGGTGAGCAGTTCTTC. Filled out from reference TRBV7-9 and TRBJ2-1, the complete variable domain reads DTGVSQNPRHKITKRGQNVTFRCDPISEHNRLYWYRQTLGQGPEFLTYFQNEAQLEKSRLLSDRFSAERPKGSFSTLEIQRTEQGDSAMYLCASSTGTSGKGEQFFGPGTRLTVL.

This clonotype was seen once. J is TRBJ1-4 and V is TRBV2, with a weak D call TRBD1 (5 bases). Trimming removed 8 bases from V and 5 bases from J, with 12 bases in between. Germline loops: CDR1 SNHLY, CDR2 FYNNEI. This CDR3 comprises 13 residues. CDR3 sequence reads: CASGGRTNEKLFF. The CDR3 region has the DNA TGTGCCAGCGGGGGAAGAACCAATGAAAAACTGTTTTTT.

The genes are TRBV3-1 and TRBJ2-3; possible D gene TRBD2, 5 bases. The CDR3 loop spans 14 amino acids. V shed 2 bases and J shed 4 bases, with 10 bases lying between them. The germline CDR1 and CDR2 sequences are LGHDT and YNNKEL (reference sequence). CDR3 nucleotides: TGTGCCAGCAGCCAATCGGTCGGGGCAGATACGCAGTATTTT. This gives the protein CASSQSVGADTQYF.

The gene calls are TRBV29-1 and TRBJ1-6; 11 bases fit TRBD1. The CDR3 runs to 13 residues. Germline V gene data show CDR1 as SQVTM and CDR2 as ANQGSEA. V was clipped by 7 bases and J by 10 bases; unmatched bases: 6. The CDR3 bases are TGCAGCGCCGGGGACAGGGGGGGATCACCCCTCCACTTT. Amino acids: CSAGDRGGSPLHF.

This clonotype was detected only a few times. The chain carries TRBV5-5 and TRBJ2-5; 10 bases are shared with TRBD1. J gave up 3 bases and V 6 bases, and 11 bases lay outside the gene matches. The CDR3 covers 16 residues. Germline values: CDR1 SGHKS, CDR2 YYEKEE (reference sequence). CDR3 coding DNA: TGTGCCAGCAACTTCCGGGACAGGGGTTACGAAGAGACCCAGTACTTC. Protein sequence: CASNFRDRGYEETQYF.

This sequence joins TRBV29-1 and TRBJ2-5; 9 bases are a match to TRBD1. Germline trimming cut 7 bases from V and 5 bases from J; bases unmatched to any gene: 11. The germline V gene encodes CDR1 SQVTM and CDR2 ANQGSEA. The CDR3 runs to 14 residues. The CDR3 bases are TGCAGCGCTAAGACAGGGGGTACCGGGGAGACCCAGTACTTC. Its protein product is CSAKTGGTGETQYF.

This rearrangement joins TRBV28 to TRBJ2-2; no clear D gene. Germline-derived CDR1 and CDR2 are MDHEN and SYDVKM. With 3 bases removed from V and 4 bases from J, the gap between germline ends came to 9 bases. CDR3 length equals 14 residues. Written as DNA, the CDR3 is TGTGCCAGCAGTTTCGTAGGAACCACCGGGGAGCTGTTTTTT. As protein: CASSFVGTTGELFF.

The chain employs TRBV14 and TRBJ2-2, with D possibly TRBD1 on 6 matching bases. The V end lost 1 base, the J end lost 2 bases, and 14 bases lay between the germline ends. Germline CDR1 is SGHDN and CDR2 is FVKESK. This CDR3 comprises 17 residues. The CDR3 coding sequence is TGTGCCAGCAGCCAAGTAACCGGGACAACCAACACCGGGGAGCTGTTTTTT. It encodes CASSQVTGTTNTGELFF.

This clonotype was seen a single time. In nucleotides, the CDR3 is TGTGCCAGCAGCACGGGACTAGTCCACGAGCAGTACTTC. Protein product: CASSTGLVHEQYF. The rearrangement uses TRBV7-9 and TRBJ2-4; 8 positions agree with TRBD2. The DNA end lines up better with TRBJ2-7; the J call may be wrong. Germline lookup yields CDR1 SEHNR and CDR2 FQNEAQ (reference sequence). The CDR3 spans 13 residues.

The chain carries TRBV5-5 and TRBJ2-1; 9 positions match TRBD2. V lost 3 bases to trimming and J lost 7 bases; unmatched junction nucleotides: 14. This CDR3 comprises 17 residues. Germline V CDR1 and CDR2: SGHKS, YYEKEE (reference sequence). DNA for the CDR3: TGTGCCAGCAGCTCACTAAGACTAGCGGAAGATGGGAATGAGCAGTTCTTC. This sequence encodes CASSSLRLAEDGNEQFF.

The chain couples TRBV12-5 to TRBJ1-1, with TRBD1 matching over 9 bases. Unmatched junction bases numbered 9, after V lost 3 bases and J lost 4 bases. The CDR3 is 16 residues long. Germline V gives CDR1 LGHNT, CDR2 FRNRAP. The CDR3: CASGFKSGTGSTEAFF. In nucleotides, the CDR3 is TGTGCTAGTGGTTTTAAATCCGGGACAGGGTCCACTGAAGCTTTCTTT.

The CDR3 DNA is TGTGCCAGCAGCCCGGGACAGGGAGGATCACCCCTCCACTTT. It yields the protein CASSPGQGGSPLHF. V usage is TRBV7-9 and J usage is TRBJ1-6; TRBD1 matches at 9 bases. The CDR3 is made up of 14 amino acids. From germline, CDR1 is SEHNR and CDR2 FQNEAQ (reference sequence). With V trimmed by 5 bases and J by 10 bases, 6 bases remained unmatched.